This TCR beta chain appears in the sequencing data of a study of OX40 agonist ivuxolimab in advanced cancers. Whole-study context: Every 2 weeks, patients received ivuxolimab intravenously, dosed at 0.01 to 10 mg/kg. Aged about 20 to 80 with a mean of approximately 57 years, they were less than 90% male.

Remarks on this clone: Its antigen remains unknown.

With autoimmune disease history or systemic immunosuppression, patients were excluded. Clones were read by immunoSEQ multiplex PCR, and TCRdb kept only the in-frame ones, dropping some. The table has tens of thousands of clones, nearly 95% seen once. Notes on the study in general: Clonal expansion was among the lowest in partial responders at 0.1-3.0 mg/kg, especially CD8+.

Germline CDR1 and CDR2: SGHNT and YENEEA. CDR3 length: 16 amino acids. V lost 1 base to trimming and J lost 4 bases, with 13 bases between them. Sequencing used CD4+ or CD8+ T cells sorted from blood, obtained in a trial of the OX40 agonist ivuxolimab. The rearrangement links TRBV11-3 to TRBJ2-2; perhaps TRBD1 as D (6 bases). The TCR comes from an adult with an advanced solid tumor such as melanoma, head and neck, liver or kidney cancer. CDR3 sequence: CASSLGTGLLTGELFF. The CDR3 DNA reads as TGTGCCAGCAGCTTAGGCACAGGGCTACTCACCGGGGAGCTGTTTTTT.